This T cell receptor beta chain was profiled in a study of blood T cells in healthy people across ages. Findings and caveats of the study: Changes in expanded clonotypes were possibly confounded, as the CMV status of donors was unknown. Aged donors had fewer naive CD4+ cells and lower diversity than long-lived donors. Age showed a roughly linear inverse relationship with TCR beta diversity per million T cells.

It was with a sample-barcoded 5' primer and a J-beta primer mix that a second PCR of roughly 6 to 12 cycles was run. No fewer than 2.5 million CDR3-containing paired-end reads came from each sample. TCRdb called the 5' RACE reads again in MiXCR, with one record for every CDR3 protein. Among 980,000 or so distinct CDR3 sequences listed, around 46% were seen once. Per germline, CDR1 DFQATT and CDR2 SNEGSKA (reference sequence). The junction had 0 bases not matched to a gene; V was cut back by 0 bases and J by 4 bases. The CDR3 spans 14 residues. This clonotype showed up just a few times. Its target is unknown.

This receptor was obtained from a man aged 25 to 45 in good health. The sample taken for sequencing was blood. The chain carries TRBV20-1 and TRBJ2-7; 13 bases agree with TRBD2. CDR3 DNA sequence: TGCAGTGCTAGAGAGGGACTAGCGGGGTACGAGCAGTACTTC. Protein: CSAREGLAGYEQYF.